The T cell receptor beta chain described here comes from a study of T cell changes during pregnancy in multiple sclerosis. The CDR3 sequence is 18 residues long. Losses at the gene ends were 3 bases for V and 5 bases for J; bases not matched to a gene: 13. Germline loops: CDR1 SGHTS, CDR2 YDEGEE. TCRdb's table, derived via immunoSEQ multiplex PCR, lists solely in-frame clones and lacks some. The repertoire holds under 110,000 clones, about 91% seen once, with over 2.5% in the top ten. This specimen consisted of peripheral blood, obtained in the second trimester of pregnancy. The receptor's source is a female donor with multiple sclerosis, enrolled in a pregnancy study. The chain carries TRBV5-8 and TRBJ2-5; the match to TRBD2 covers 13 bases. CDR3 sequence (DNA): TGTGCCAGCAGCTGGGACAGGCGCGGGACTAGCGGGACTGAGACCCAGTACTTC. Translating gives CASSWDRRGTSGTETQYF.